The 17 T cell receptor beta chains below come from one sample, sequenced in a study of T cells in women clearing cervical HPV infection. The protocol was immunoSEQ multiplex PCR, while the TCRdb copy is restricted to in-frame clones and leaves out a portion. The table counts 20,000 to 25,000 clones; around 7.2% lies in the top ten. The specimen was blood buffy coat. Every receptor here comes from a woman aged 18 to 75 with a cervical HPV16 infection that either progressed to CIN3+ or cleared (not recorded which).

As regards this clone: The sequence runs out 3 residues before the end of the CDR3; the remainder is reconstructed from the germline J gene. This chain uses TRBV5-1 with TRBJ2-1; D remains ambiguous. The CDR3 totals 15 residues. CDR1 and CDR2 from the germline V gene are SGHRS and YFSETQ. Trimming cost V 0 bases and J 2 bases, with 9 bases left between them. CDR3 amino acids: CASSLEVSAYNEQFF. CDR3 DNA, as far as it was read: TGCGCCAGCAGCTTGGAGGTGAGTGCCTACAATGAG.

In the case of this clone: The missing CDR3 end, 3 residues past where the read stops, is filled in from the germline J gene. The rearrangement links TRBV19 to TRBJ1-2; D possibly corresponds to TRBD1 (5 bases). Per germline, CDR1 LNHDA and CDR2 SQIVND (reference sequence). CDR3 length: 16 residues. The sequenced CDR3 bases are TGTGCCAGTAGTATTAACGGGGGAGCGGGAGGAAGTGAC. Amino acids: CASSINGGAGGSD. The CDR3 in its entirety is CASSINGGAGGSDYTF.

A note on this clone: The read stops 3 residues short of the end of the CDR3; the missing end is completed from the germline J gene. The chain links TRBV20-1 to TRBJ1-2; a possible D gene is TRBD1 (6 bases). The germline gives CDR1 DFQATT, CDR2 SNEGSKA (reference sequence). V lost 5 bases and J lost 4, with 11 bases in between. The CDR3 sequence is 12 residues long. The CDR3 here is CSALDRSYGYTF. The sequenced CDR3 bases are TGCAGTGCTCTTGACAGGTCCTATGGC.

Remarks on this clone: Read coverage stops 3 residues before the CDR3 terminus; the germline J gene supplies the remainder. This sequence joins TRBV2 and TRBJ1-4; no clear D. Trimming stripped 1 base from V and 4 bases from J, with 7 bases between. Germline CDR1 and CDR2: SNHLY and FYNNEI. The CDR3 is 14 amino acids. The CDR3 protein is CASSEEVFNEKLFF. CDR3 DNA, as far as it was read: TGTGCCAGCAGTGAAGAGGTTTTTAATGAAAAA.

To note about this clone: From the germline J gene comes the end of the CDR3, since the read stops 3 residues before it. The chain has TRBV19 and TRBJ1-2; 11 positions match TRBD1. The CDR3 spans 14 residues. CDR1 and CDR2 from the germline V gene are LNHDA and SQIVND (reference sequence). The DNA read from the CDR3 is TGTGCCAGTAGCCCAGGACAGGGGGCTGACGAC. Its translation: CASSPGQGADD. The entire CDR3 protein reads CASSPGQGADDYTF.

Regarding this clone: The read falls 3 residues short of the CDR3 end, and the missing part is taken from the germline J gene. This rearrangement joins TRBV20-1 to TRBJ2-5; 13 nucleotides agree with TRBD2. Germline CDR1 reads DFQATT; CDR2 reads SNEGSKA (reference sequence). V lost 5 bases to trimming and J lost 2 bases; unmatched junction nucleotides: 14. This CDR3 is 18 amino acids long. The CDR3 DNA, read in part, is TGCAGTGCTCACCACTTAACTAGCGGGAGGGCCTGGCAAGAGACC. This gives the protein CSAHHLTSGRAWQET. The whole CDR3 sequence is CSAHHLTSGRAWQETQYF.

Concerning this clone itself: The read terminates 3 residues ahead of where the CDR3 ends, so the germline J gene completes it. V usage is TRBV7-9 and J usage is TRBJ2-1; D unresolved. V shed 8 bases and J shed 9 bases, with 17 bases lying between them. CDR1 is SEHNR, CDR2 FQNEAQ, per germline (reference sequence). This CDR3 comprises 13 residues. The CDR3 bases that were read are TGTGCCAGCGGCCCATCTTTGTCCCCTGAG. Protein product: CASGPSLSPE. The whole CDR3 is CASGPSLSPEQFF.

Notes on this clone: The read falls 3 residues short of the CDR3 end, and the missing part is taken from the germline J gene. The chain is built from TRBV20-1 and TRBJ1-4; 8 bases agree with TRBD1. J lost 6 bases, V lost 3 bases, and 18 bases had no gene match. CDR3 length: 18 amino acids. Germline loops: CDR1 DFQATT, CDR2 SNEGSKA (reference sequence). CDR3 in amino acids: CSARQTPGQGGFDEKLFF. CDR3 DNA (partial): TGCAGTGCTAGGCAAACCCCAGGACAGGGTGGATTCGATGAAAAA.

With respect to this clone: With the read ending 3 residues before the CDR3 end, the germline J gene is used to fill in that end. The chain combines TRBV29-1 with TRBJ2-1; 14 bases align to TRBD2. This CDR3 comprises 21 residues. Germline lookup yields CDR1 SQVTM and CDR2 ANQGSEA. V was clipped by 5 bases and J by 0 bases; unmatched bases: 18. Partial CDR3 DNA: TGCAGCGTTTTAGGACTAGCGGGAGGTCCTACCACAAGGAGCTCCTACAATGAG. Translation: CSVLGLAGGPTTRSSYNE. The full CDR3 is CSVLGLAGGPTTRSSYNEQFF.

On this clone: The CDR3 extends 3 residues past the end of the read, so its final part is completed from the germline J gene. This rearrangement joins TRBV19 to TRBJ2-2; 8 nucleotides align to TRBD2. V shed 7 bases, J shed 1 base, and the junction held 8 bases outside the gene matches. In germline, CDR1 is LNHDA, CDR2 SQIVND (reference sequence). This CDR3 has 16 amino acids. The CDR3 region is CASMGSGRRNTGELFF. CDR3 bases read: TGTGCCAGTATGGGGAGCGGGAGAAGGAACACCGGGGAG.

As concerns this clone: From the germline J gene comes the end of the CDR3, since the read stops 3 residues before it. The chain joins TRBV20-1 to TRBJ2-7, with 7 bases aligning to TRBD2. This CDR3 is 13 amino acids long. CDR1 and CDR2 (germline): DFQATT, SNEGSKA (reference sequence). Trimming took 3 bases from V and 5 from J; bases not matched to a gene: 7. The part of the CDR3 DNA that was read is TGCAGTGCTAGGGGGGGGGATTTGCACGAG. It encodes CSARGGDLHE. The entire CDR3 sequence reads CSARGGDLHEQYF.

In the case of this clone: The read terminates 3 residues ahead of where the CDR3 ends, so the germline J gene completes it. The rearrangement joins TRBV7-6 to TRBJ2-3; TRBD2 agrees at 10 bases. Germline V gene data show CDR1 as SGHVS and CDR2 as FNYEAQ. J gave up 2 bases and V 2 bases, and 4 bases lay outside the gene matches. The CDR3 spans 16 residues. The CDR3 loop is CASSLRSGRVTDTQYF. The part of the CDR3 DNA that was read is TGTGCCAGCAGCTTACGGAGCGGGAGGGTCACAGATACG.

Regarding this clone: Read data end 3 residues before the CDR3 end; the end is taken from the germline J gene. The chain is built from TRBV19 and TRBJ2-3; 7 bases are shared with TRBD2. This CDR3 has 14 amino acids. CDR1 and CDR2 (germline): LNHDA, SQIVND (reference sequence). The sequenced part of the CDR3 DNA is TGTGCCAGTAGTACAGGTTTAGCGGGCGAGACG. The encoded protein is CASSTGLAGET. The whole CDR3 sequence is CASSTGLAGETQYF. Using reference TRBV19 and TRBJ2-3 for the parts outside the CDR3, the full variable domain is DGGITQSPKYLFRKEGQNVTLSCEQNLNHDAMYWYRQDPGQGLRLIYYSQIVNDFQKGDIAEGYSVSREKKESFPLTVTSAQKNPTAFYLCASSTGLAGETQYFGPGTRLTVL.

A note on this clone: Read data end 3 residues before the CDR3 end; the end is taken from the germline J gene. This chain connects TRBV20-1 to TRBJ1-2; D is uncertain. The CDR3 extends over 14 amino acids. Germline V gene data show CDR1 as DFQATT and CDR2 as SNEGSKA (reference sequence). Deletions cut 3 bases from V and 7 bases from J, with 18 bases between. The part of the CDR3 DNA that was read is TGCAGTGCTAGTCCACAAAGGGCTCTATCTGGC. Amino acid sequence: CSASPQRALSG. The full CDR3 is CSASPQRALSGYTF.

For this clone: Read data end 3 residues before the CDR3 end; the end is taken from the germline J gene. The chain carries TRBV7-2 and TRBJ2-4; 10 bases map to TRBD1. The CDR3 is made up of 15 amino acids. Germline V gene lookup returns CDR1 SGHTA and CDR2 FQGNSA. The part of the CDR3 DNA that was read is TGTGCCAGCAGCTCCGGGACAGGGGCCTACTATGGT. Protein: CASSSGTGAYYG. The whole CDR3 sequence reads CASSSGTGAYYGQYF.

As to this clone: The CDR3 end lies 3 residues beyond the end of the read and is filled in from the germline J gene. The chain uses TRBV20-1 and TRBJ2-1; 10 bases fit TRBD2. Germline-derived CDR1 and CDR2 are DFQATT and SNEGSKA (reference sequence). V lost 6 bases to trimming and J lost 7 bases; unmatched junction nucleotides: 9. This CDR3 is 14 amino acids long. CDR3 in amino acids: CSAPLAGRLNEQFF. The sequenced CDR3 bases are TGCAGTGCCCCACTAGCGGGAAGGTTGAATGAG.

Regarding this clone: Coverage ceases 3 residues before the CDR3 finishes, and the germline J gene fills in the end. The chain uses TRBV5-1 and TRBJ2-7; 8 nucleotides match TRBD1. The length of the CDR3 is 15 residues. Trimming removed 1 base from V and 6 bases from J; junction bases left unmatched: 9. The germline gives CDR1 SGHRS, CDR2 YFSETQ. CDR3 bases read: TGCGCCAGCAGCTTGCCGGGACAGGTCCCTCCCGAG. Translation gives CASSLPGQVPPE. In full, the CDR3 reads CASSLPGQVPPEQYF.